Listed below are T cell receptor beta chains from one sample, sequenced in a study of T cells in Graves' hyperthyroidism and ophthalmopathy. TCRdb reprocessed the multiplex PCR reads with MiXCR, giving one entry per CDR3 protein. The sample holds 300,000 to 450,000 distinct CDR3 sequences, about 18% seen once. Sequenced: blood. The receptors shown here come from a woman aged 30 to 39 with Graves' hyperthyroidism that later progressed to Graves' ophthalmopathy. Both conserved end residues are part of each CDR3. The D gene is left open where the match is weak. Size is omitted from some rows. Given values are once, few, many or a class for expanded clones.

V	D	J	size	DNA	CDR3
TRBV3-1	TRBD2	TRBJ2-3	many	TGTGCCAGCAGCCAGTCTAGCGGGGGTAGCACAGATACGCAGTATTTT	CASSQSSGGSTDTQYF
TRBV2	.	TRBJ1-5	.	TGTGCCAGCAGGAGTGGGGTCAATCAGCCCCAGCATTTT	CASRSGVNQPQHF
TRBV11-2	.	TRBJ2-1	many	TGTGCCAGCAGCTTAGACTCGGCCAATGAGCAGTTCTTC	CASSLDSANEQFF
TRBV28	.	TRBJ1-3	.	TGTGCCAGCAGTTCAAAGTTCTCTGGAAACACCATATATTTT	CASSSKFSGNTIYF
TRBV2	.	TRBJ1-2	many	TGTGCCAGCACGAACCGAGGGCAGGCGGCTGAAATTGGCTACACCTTC	CASTNRGQAAEIGYTF
TRBV9	.	TRBJ1-1	many	TGTGCCAGCAGCGTTAACTCCGGTGACGCTGAAGCTTTCTTT	CASSVNSGDAEAFF
TRBV4-1	.	TRBJ1-2	.	TGCGCCAGCAGCCAAGAGACGGGGGCGAGAGTGTATGGCTACACCTTC	CASSQETGARVYGYTF
TRBV25-1	TRBD1	TRBJ2-2	few	TGTGCCAGCAGTGAAGTATGGCACAGGGGACCAAACACCGGGGAGCTGTTTTTT	CASSEVWHRGPNTGELFF
TRBV10-3	.	TRBJ2-1	many	TGTGCCATCTCCCCGGAGACTAGTGGCGATGAGCAGTTCTTC	CAISPETSGDEQFF
TRBV5-1	TRBD1	TRBJ2-1	few	TGCGCCAGCAGCCTAGGGACAGGGCCAGTTGAGCAGTTCTTC	CASSLGTGPVEQFF
TRBV9	.	TRBJ2-6	few	TGTGCCAGCAGCGGGTCCGGGACGGCAAGCTCTGGGGCCAACGTCCTGACTTTC	CASSGSGTASSGANVLTF
TRBV10-3	TRBD2	TRBJ2-2	many	TGTGCCATCAGTGAAGCGGGGATACCGACCGGGGAGCTGTTTTTT	CAISEAGIPTGELFF
TRBV6-2/TRBV6-3	TRBD2	TRBJ2-1	few	TGTGCCTCTAACGGACTAGCGGGAGGACCGCGATACAATGAGCAGTTCTTC	CASNGLAGGPRYNEQFF
TRBV6-5	.	TRBJ1-3	.	TGTGCCAGCAGCTCCGGACATTCGGGGAGAGGAAACACCATATATTTT	CASSSGHSGRGNTIYF
TRBV2	.	TRBJ1-1	many	TGTGCCAGCAGTGAATGGGTGGGAAGGGAAGCTTTCTTT	CASSEWVGREAFF
TRBV12-3/TRBV12-4	.	TRBJ1-2	few	TGTGCCAGCAGCCTTTCAGGGAACCCTTATGGCTACACCTTC	CASSLSGNPYGYTF
TRBV20-1	.	TRBJ2-3	few	TGCAGTGCTAGAGATCTAGCAGATACGCAGTATTTT	CSARDLADTQYF
TRBV20-1	.	TRBJ1-1	many	TGCAGTGCTAGGGCTGGTCACACTGAAGCTTTCTTT	CSARAGHTEAFF
TRBV20-1	.	TRBJ2-4	many	TGCAGTGCTAGCGGGAGCGGCAAAAACATTCAGTACTTC	CSASGSGKNIQYF
TRBV6-1	TRBD2	TRBJ2-2	many	TGTGCCAGCAGTGAAATCTGGGGGGGAAACACCGGGGAGCTGTTTTTT	CASSEIWGGNTGELFF
TRBV2	.	TRBJ1-2	.	TGTGCCAACCTTCTTGGTAGGGGCTATGGCTACACCTTC	CANLLGRGYGYTF
TRBV28	TRBD1	TRBJ2-5	.	TGTGCCAGCAGAGAGACAGGGGGCGAAGAGACCCAGTACTTC	CASRETGGEETQYF
TRBV29-1	TRBD1	TRBJ2-5	.	TGCAGCGTTGACCGAGCCCAGGGGGCAGAGACCCAGTACTTC	CSVDRAQGAETQYF
TRBV5-6	TRBD2	TRBJ2-1	many	TGTGCCAGCAGCTTCCTAGCGGGAGGCGTTCGAAATGAGCAGTTCTTC	CASSFLAGGVRNEQFF
TRBV7-9	.	TRBJ1-1	many	TGTGCCAGCAGTCAGGTGGCAGGAAAGAACACTGAAGCTTTCTTT	CASSQVAGKNTEAFF
TRBV2	TRBD2	TRBJ2-3	many	TGTGCCACGAGACTAGCGATGCTCACAGATACGCAGTATTTT	CATRLAMLTDTQYF
TRBV11-2	TRBD1	TRBJ2-2	.	TGTGCCAGCAGCCCGCCGGACAGGGGATACGGGCTGTTTTTT	CASSPPDRGYGLFF
TRBV12-3/TRBV12-4	TRBD1	TRBJ1-1	many	TGTGCCAGCAGTTCGGGACAGGGCACTGAAGCTTTCTTT	CASSSGQGTEAFF
TRBV2	TRBD1	TRBJ1-1	many	TGTGCCAGCAGTGAAGGGTACAGGGGGAACATTCGCGGCACTGAAGCTTTCTTT	CASSEGYRGNIRGTEAFF
TRBV28	.	TRBJ1-2	.	TGTGCCAGCAGTTGGGCAGGTCCCCTCTATGGCTACACCTTC	CASSWAGPLYGYTF
TRBV28	TRBD2	TRBJ2-3	.	TGTGCCAGCAGTTGGGGACTAGCGGTGAACACAGATACGCAGTATTTT	CASSWGLAVNTDTQYF
TRBV18	TRBD2	TRBJ2-7	.	TGTGCCAGCTCACCAACAGCGGGAGGTTGGTACGAGCAGTACTTC	CASSPTAGGWYEQYF
TRBV2	TRBD1	TRBJ2-7	many	TGTGCCAGCAGTGAAAGGGGGCAAAATTCCTACGAGCAGTACTTC	CASSERGQNSYEQYF